One and the same sample provided the 19 T cell receptor beta chains below, sequenced in a study of technical replicates of blood from a few donors. Clones were read by immunoSEQ multiplex PCR, and TCRdb kept only the in-frame ones, dropping some. The sample has some 31,000 clones, around nine tenths seen once. Sequencing was carried out using PBMCs. These receptors came from a human donor in good health. Some clones in this sample may be carry-over from other donors' samples.

The chain recombines TRBV2 with TRBJ1-5; no clear D gene. Trimming pared 6 bases from V and 4 bases from J, leaving 10 bases between. The CDR3 sequence is 13 residues long. Looked up from germline, CDR1 is SNHLY and CDR2 is FYNNEI. This CDR3 reads CASRVLGNQPQHF. The CDR3 nucleotides read TGTGCCAGCAGGGTACTCGGGAATCAGCCCCAGCATTTT.

The J gene is TRBJ1-6, the V gene TRBV5-1, with a weak D call TRBD1 (6 bases). Per germline, CDR1 SGHRS and CDR2 YFSETQ. Between the trimmed V and J ends, which lost 4 bases and 9 bases, there was a span of 14 bases. The CDR3 is 14 residues long. This CDR3 reads CASSVDSNPSPLHF. In DNA, the CDR3 is TGCGCCAGCAGCGTGGACAGCAACCCTTCACCCCTCCACTTT.

The rearrangement uses TRBV7-3 and TRBJ2-7; weak D call: TRBD2 (6 bases). V lost 2 bases and J lost 7, with 12 bases in between. This CDR3 is built from 13 residues. CDR1 and CDR2 (germline): SGHTA, FQGTGA. CDR3 sequence (DNA): TGTGCCAGCAGCTTAGGGGTGGGGAGGGAGCAGTACTTC. Its protein product is CASSLGVGREQYF.

The gene calls are TRBV9 and TRBJ2-2; the D is unclear. CDR1 is SGDLS and CDR2 is YYNGEE in the germline V gene. The CDR3 has 12 residues. V shed 2 bases and J shed 7 bases, with 6 bases lying between them. The CDR3 DNA sequence: TGTGCCAGCAGCGTTGGAGTCGGGGAGCTGTTTTTT. It codes for CASSVGVGELFF. Using reference TRBV9 and TRBJ2-2 for the parts outside the CDR3, the full variable domain is DSGVTQTPKHLITATGQRVTLRCSPRSGDLSVYWYQQSLDQGLQFLIQYYNGEERAKGNILERFSAQQFPDLHSELNLSSLELGDSALYFCASSVGVGELFFGEGSRLTVL.

J is TRBJ1-1 and V is TRBV6-5, with D uncertain. The CDR3 is 13 residues long. CDR1 is MNHEY, CDR2 SVGAGI, per germline. Trimming removed 4 bases at V and 10 bases at J, with 16 bases between. Here the CDR3 reads CASSSSGDSVAFF. CDR3 DNA: TGTGCCAGCAGTTCCTCAGGAGACTCTGTAGCTTTCTTT.

The V gene is TRBV27, the J gene TRBJ2-7; 10 bases map to TRBD1. The CDR3 covers 13 residues. Losses at the gene ends were 6 bases for V and 5 bases for J; bases not matched to a gene: 4. CDR1 MNHEY and CDR2 SMNVEV come from the germline V gene (reference sequence). CDR3 amino acids: CASRRQGAHEQYF. The CDR3 DNA follows: TGTGCCAGCAGGAGACAGGGGGCCCACGAGCAGTACTTC.

The rearrangement uses TRBV6-1 and TRBJ1-1; D is unresolved. Germline loops: CDR1 MNHNS, CDR2 SASEGT. This CDR3 contains 10 residues. Trimming left V 7 bases short and J 6 bases short, with 6 bases between. The CDR3 loop reads CASTRAEAFF. CDR3 coding DNA: TGTGCCAGCACCCGAGCTGAAGCTTTCTTT.

The chain combines TRBV19 with TRBJ2-5; 8 bases are shared with TRBD1. Per the germline V gene, CDR1 is LNHDA and CDR2 is SQIVND (reference sequence). The CDR3 is 16 amino acids. After removal of 3 bases from V and 0 bases from J, the junction contained 6 bases not matched to a gene. The CDR3 region has the DNA TGTGCCAGTAGTATGACAGGGGCTACGTACCAAGAGACCCAGTACTTC. Translation: CASSMTGATYQETQYF.

The chain is built from TRBV5-1 and TRBJ2-1; no reliable D call. V lost 0 bases, J lost 8 bases, and 9 bases lay in between. This CDR3 spans 13 amino acids. CDR1 and CDR2 (germline): SGHRS, YFSETQ. The CDR3 loop reads CASSLAPSYEQFF. CDR3 DNA sequence: TGCGCCAGCAGCTTGGCTCCTAGTTATGAGCAGTTCTTC.

This clone was seen just once. The CDR3 is CASSWAGEQYF. The CDR3 DNA sequence: TGTGCCAGCAGCTGGGCGGGCGAGCAGTACTTC. The V gene is TRBV5-6, the J gene TRBJ2-7, with D perhaps matching TRBD2 (5 bases). V dropped 3 bases and J dropped 6 bases, with 7 bases sitting between them. The CDR3 runs to 11 residues. Germline V lookup: CDR1 SGHDT, CDR2 YYEEEE. Complete variable domain (other parts from reference TRBV5-6 and TRBJ2-7): DAGVTQSPTHLIKTRGQQVTLRCSPKSGHDTVSWYQQALGQGPQFIFQYYEEEERQRGNFPDRFSGHQFPNYSSELNVNALLLGDSALYLCASSWAGEQYFGPGTRLTVT.

The V call is TRBV7-7, the J call TRBJ2-1, with D perhaps TRBD2 (6 bases). Germline loops: CDR1 SSHAT, CDR2 FNYEAQ (reference sequence). The CDR3 consists of 13 residues. The V and J ends lost 5 bases and 5 bases respectively, with 10 bases between them. The CDR3 region is CASSMRLDNEQFF. CDR3 sequence (DNA): TGTGCCAGCAGCATGCGACTAGACAATGAGCAGTTCTTC.

The chain combines TRBV5-1 with TRBJ2-1, with 10 nucleotides matching TRBD2. Germline V gene data show CDR1 as SGHRS and CDR2 as YFSETQ. CDR3 size: 19 residues. V shed 0 bases and J 6 bases; nucleotides not matched to a gene: 15. The CDR3, as DNA: TGCGCCAGCAGCTTGGAAATCGGTAGCGGGAGGTCGGGCGTCAATGAGCAGTTCTTC. The encoded protein is CASSLEIGSGRSGVNEQFF.

The rearrangement links TRBV29-1 to TRBJ2-1, with 11 bases identical to TRBD2. This CDR3 contains 13 residues. Looked up from germline, CDR1 is SQVTM and CDR2 is ANQGSEA. CDR3 nucleotide sequence: TGCAGTACGACTAGCGGGACGAACAATGAGCAGTTCTTC. As protein: CSTTSGTNNEQFF.

The chain recombines TRBV5-1 with TRBJ2-1, with D perhaps matching TRBD2 (6 bases). Germline CDR1 reads SGHRS; CDR2 reads YFSETQ. V shed 1 base and J shed 8 bases, with 16 bases lying between them. The CDR3 consists of 15 residues. The CDR3 DNA follows: TGCGCCAGCAGCTTGCCTAGGGACTTGAGGGATGAGCAGTTCTTC. This codes for CASSLPRDLRDEQFF.

The V and J genes are TRBV30 and TRBJ1-2; D may be TRBD1 (6 bases). Germline V gives CDR1 GTSNPN, CDR2 SVGIG (reference sequence). V lost 5 bases to trimming and J lost 8 bases, with 15 bases between them. The CDR3 covers 12 residues. Written as DNA, the CDR3 is TGTGCCTGGTCTACAGGGCCCAGGGGCTACACCTTC. Translated, it gives CAWSTGPRGYTF.

J is TRBJ2-1 and V is TRBV5-1; 8 nucleotides align to TRBD2. Germline assignment: CDR1 SGHRS and CDR2 YFSETQ. Trimming removed 4 bases from V and 7 bases from J; junction bases left unmatched: 13. This CDR3 is built from 16 residues. CDR3 in amino acids: CASSAQRGLPSNEQFF. CDR3 bases: TGCGCCAGCAGCGCCCAGCGGGGGCTCCCCTCGAATGAGCAGTTCTTC.

The chain carries TRBV7-9 and TRBJ1-2, with D tentatively TRBD1 (5 bases). The germline V gene encodes CDR1 SEHNR and CDR2 FQNEAQ (reference sequence). This CDR3 is 15 amino acids long. Trimming left V 5 bases short and J 8 bases short, with 21 bases between. The CDR3 region has the DNA TGTGCCAGCAGCCCCGTACAGGTCTCGCCAGAAGGCTACACCTTC. This sequence encodes CASSPVQVSPEGYTF.

The V gene is TRBV6-6, the J gene TRBJ1-4; D perhaps matches TRBD1 (6 bases). CDR1 MNHNY and CDR2 SVGAGI come from the germline V gene (reference sequence). Trimming took off 4 bases at V and 8 bases at J, with 11 bases between the two ends. The CDR3 is 13 residues long. The CDR3 coding sequence is TGTGCCAGCAGTTTCCCAGGGGCAGAAAAACTGTTTTTT. Protein: CASSFPGAEKLFF.

V is TRBV15 and J is TRBJ1-5; 8 positions match TRBD1. In germline, CDR1 is LNHNV, CDR2 YYDKDF (reference sequence). V shed 0 bases and J 1 base; nucleotides not matched to a gene: 5. This CDR3 spans 17 amino acids. The CDR3 here is CATSRDPGGTSNQPQHF. In DNA, the CDR3 is TGTGCCACCAGCAGAGATCCAGGGGGCACGAGCAATCAGCCCCAGCATTTT.